This T cell receptor (beta chain) appears in the sequencing data of a study of regulatory T cells in long-lasting Graves disease. Study background: Graves' patients (newly diagnosed) had been on antithyroid drugs under 3 months. Study-level points and caveats: Limited samples may have lowered accuracy.

This sample's time point: newly diagnosed GD, antithyroid drugs for less than 3 months. The TCR library was prepared using RNA isolated from PBMCs. This clonotype was counted many times. The antigen is not known. CDR3 regions were amplified by Arm-PCR using iRepertoire HTBI primers to build TCR beta libraries. TCRdb used MiXCR to reprocess the multiplex PCR reads, holding one entry per CDR3 protein. The table lists a few hundred thousand distinct CDR3 sequences, about a sixth of them singletons. These data also formed part of another study, on T cells in Graves' hyperthyroidism and ophthalmopathy. As that study records: Most expanded thyroid clonotypes above 0.001 recurred in blood.

The specimen was peripheral blood mononuclear cells (PBMCs), collected at new diagnosis, from a patient treated with antithyroid drugs. This TCR was sampled from a woman aged 18-29 years with Graves disease.

CDR3: CSVPDWKTYEQYF. Here the CDR3 DNA reads TGCAGTGTCCCGGACTGGAAAACCTACGAGCAGTACTTC. The chain recombines TRBV20-1 with TRBJ2-7; D is perhaps TRBD2 (5 bases). Germline V lookup: CDR1 DFQATT, CDR2 SNEGSKA (reference sequence). V was shortened by 7 bases and J by 2 bases, with 15 bases between the two germline ends. CDR3 length: 13 amino acids.